The 9 T cell receptor beta chains in this list originate from one sample, sequenced in a study of T-cell reconstitution after alpha-beta-depleted transplantation in children. As it was prepared, the TCRbeta library received unique molecular identifiers. TCRdb reanalysed the PCR reads using MiXCR and keeps one entry per CDR3 protein. The sample consists of roughly 190,000 distinct CDR3 sequences, approximately 15% of them appearing once. Sequenced here: PBMCs from the stem cell graft donor, sampled from the stem cell graft. The receptors come from a human donor who donated a stem cell graft to a child with acute lymphoblastic leukemia.

Many counts were recorded for this clonotype. The V gene is TRBV20-1, the J gene TRBJ2-1; D perhaps matches TRBD2 (5 bases). The CDR3 runs 12 residues. V was shortened by 3 bases and J by 6 bases, with 9 bases between the two germline ends. CDR1 and CDR2 from the germline V gene are DFQATT and SNEGSKA (reference sequence). CDR3 protein: CSASGLSNEQFF. CDR3 nucleotide sequence: TGCAGTGCTAGTGGACTTTCCAATGAGCAGTTCTTC.

The rearrangement links TRBV5-1 to TRBJ2-1; D may be TRBD1 (7 bases). Trimming removed 3 bases from V and 8 bases from J, with 18 bases in between. Germline values: CDR1 SGHRS, CDR2 YFSETQ. The CDR3 covers 15 residues. CDR3 protein: CASSSDREEVYEQFF. The CDR3, as DNA: TGCGCCAGCAGCTCCGACAGGGAGGAAGTGTATGAGCAGTTCTTC.

Ten or more counts support this clonotype. J is TRBJ2-3 and V is TRBV29-1; a weak D match, TRBD1 (6 bases). The V end lost 3 bases, the J end lost 2 bases, and 9 bases lay between the germline ends. Germline-derived CDR1 and CDR2 are SQVTM and ANQGSEA. The CDR3 is made up of 13 amino acids. This CDR3 is CSVEDRVTDTQYF. CDR3 nucleotide sequence: TGCAGCGTTGAGGACAGAGTCACAGATACGCAGTATTTT.

This clonotype was counted ten times or more. The J gene is TRBJ1-1, the V gene TRBV12-3 or TRBV12-4; D unclear. The CDR3 spans 13 residues. The ends were cut back, 6 bases at V and 0 bases at J, with 8 bases in the middle. Here the CDR3 DNA reads TGTGCCAGCAGCTACTGGGTGAACACTGAAGCTTTCTTT. It yields the protein CASSYWVNTEAFF.

This clonotype was seen repeatedly, ten times or more. This rearrangement joins TRBV4-2 to TRBJ2-3; no clear D. The CDR3 consists of 14 residues. The germline V gene encodes CDR1 LGHNA and CDR2 YNFKEQ. Trimming removed 0 bases at V and 6 bases at J, with 10 bases between. CDR3 DNA sequence: TGTGCCAGCAGCCAAGATTTAATGCCCGATACGCAGTATTTT. Translated, it gives CASSQDLMPDTQYF.

In its sample, this clonotype was seen many times. The rearrangement links TRBV29-1 to TRBJ2-3; 8 nucleotides agree with TRBD1. CDR3 length: 14 residues. The junction had 5 bases not matched to a gene; V was cut back by 4 bases and J by 2 bases. Per germline, CDR1 SQVTM and CDR2 ANQGSEA. The CDR3 loop is CSVGRQGPTDTQYF. Here the CDR3 DNA reads TGCAGCGTTGGTCGACAGGGGCCCACAGATACGCAGTATTTT.

This clonotype was picked up a small number of times. The rearrangement links TRBV5-1 to TRBJ2-7; 9 nucleotides align to TRBD1. V shed 1 base and J 5 bases; nucleotides not matched to a gene: 4. This CDR3 has 14 amino acids. Germline CDR1 reads SGHRS; CDR2 reads YFSETQ. The DNA for the CDR3 is TGCGCCAGCAGCTTGACGACAGGGGGGCACGAGCAGTACTTC. Its translation is CASSLTTGGHEQYF.

This clonotype appeared a few times. The gene calls are TRBV5-5 and TRBJ1-4; D not certain. This CDR3 spans 14 amino acids. Trimming took off 3 bases at V and 0 bases at J, with 6 bases between the two ends. Germline loops: CDR1 SGHKS, CDR2 YYEKEE (reference sequence). This CDR3 reads CASSYTATNEKLFF. In DNA form, the CDR3 reads TGTGCCAGCAGCTATACTGCAACTAATGAAAAACTGTTTTTT.

This clonotype came up many times. The chain joins TRBV5-1 to TRBJ1-1; D remains ambiguous. Deletions cut 4 bases from V and 3 bases from J, with 13 bases between. Germline V gene sequence: CDR1 SGHRS, CDR2 YFSETQ. The CDR3 consists of 14 residues. The chain's CDR3 is CASSPQTSDTEAFF. CDR3 coding DNA: TGCGCCAGCAGCCCCCAGACCTCGGACACTGAAGCTTTCTTT.